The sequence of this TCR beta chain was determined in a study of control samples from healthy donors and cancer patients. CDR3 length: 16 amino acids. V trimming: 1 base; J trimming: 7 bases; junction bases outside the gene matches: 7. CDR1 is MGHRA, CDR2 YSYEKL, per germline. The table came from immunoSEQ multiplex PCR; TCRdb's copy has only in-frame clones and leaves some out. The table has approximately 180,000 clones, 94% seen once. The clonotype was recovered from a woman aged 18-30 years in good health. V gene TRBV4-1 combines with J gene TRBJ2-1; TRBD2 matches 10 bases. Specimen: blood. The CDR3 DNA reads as TGCGCCAGCAGCCAAGTTGGCAGCGGGGGGGGTAATGAGCAGTTCTTC. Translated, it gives CASSQVGSGGGNEQFF.